Presented here are 20 T cell receptor beta chains from one specimen sequenced in a study of neurological immune-mediated disorders. Time point reported: technical triplicate 2. TCRdb used MiXCR to reprocess the 5' RACE reads, holding one entry per CDR3 protein. This sample yields about 31,000 distinct CDR3 sequences, of which about 14% are seen a single time; around 5% belongs to the top ten. The material sequenced was CD4+ T cells from blood. These receptors all stem from a female donor with HTLV-1-associated myelopathy (HAM/TSP).

This clonotype has at least ten counts. This chain connects TRBV20-1 to TRBJ1-1; D is undetermined. Germline loops: CDR1 DFQATT, CDR2 SNEGSKA (reference sequence). Trimming shortened V by 1 base and J by 10 bases, and 13 bases separated the two germline ends. The CDR3 extends over 12 amino acids. The DNA for the CDR3 is TGCAGTGCTAGAGCCCCGGGGTCAGTAGCTTTCTTT. Translated: CSARAPGSVAFF.

This clonotype was found many times. CDR3 sequence (DNA): TGCGCCAGCAGCTCAGAGCTTAATGAGCAGTTCTTC. Protein: CASSSELNEQFF. The chain employs TRBV5-1 and TRBJ2-1; D is ambiguous. The CDR3 totals 12 residues. The V and J ends lost 3 bases and 7 bases respectively, with 8 bases between them. The germline gives CDR1 SGHRS, CDR2 YFSETQ.

Regarding this clonotype: A much larger clone sits a single nucleotide away, making a read error possible. The chain links TRBV6-2 or TRBV6-3 to TRBJ1-2; D possibly corresponds to TRBD1 (5 bases). The CDR3 runs 16 residues. V was cut by 6 bases and J by 4 bases, with 21 bases left in between. Per the germline V gene, CDR1 is MNHEY and CDR2 is SVGEGT. The CDR3 DNA sequence: TGTGCCAGCAGGACCCCTCCGGGACGGACGATCTATGGCTACACCTTC. As protein: CASRTPPGRTIYGYTF.

This clonotype was found once. One junction end does not reproduce the germline sequence, and a read error may be involved. The V call is TRBV18, the J call TRBJ1-1; D is unclear. The CDR3 runs to 15 residues. CDR1 is KGHSH and CDR2 is LQKENI in the germline V gene. CDR3 nucleotides: TGTGACAGCTCACCAAACGGGGATTTGGGGACTGAAGCTTTCTTT. Amino acids: CDSSPNGDLGTEAFF.

There are many counts of this clonotype. This chain connects TRBV7-2 to TRBJ2-3, with a tentative D call TRBD2 (5 bases). There are 16 residues in the CDR3. V lost 1 base to trimming and J lost 3 bases, with 14 bases between them. CDR1 is SGHTA, CDR2 FQGNSA, per germline. The DNA of the CDR3 is TGTGCCAGCAGCTTAGGTTCTGGACCGGGGACAGATACGCAGTATTTT. Protein sequence: CASSLGSGPGTDTQYF.

There are many counts of this clonotype. J is TRBJ1-1 and V is TRBV3-1; maybe TRBD1 (6 bases). V was pared by 5 bases and J by 1 base, with 14 bases between. The CDR3 consists of 15 residues. Germline assignment: CDR1 LGHDT and CDR2 YNNKEL (reference sequence). CDR3 sequence (DNA): TGTGCCAGCAGCACGAGTGGGGGCGCGAACACTGAAGCTTTCTTT. Its protein is CASSTSGGANTEAFF.

This clonotype was recorded many times. This chain uses TRBV20-1 with TRBJ2-7; 10 bases match TRBD2. This CDR3 spans 14 amino acids. From germline, CDR1 is DFQATT and CDR2 SNEGSKA (reference sequence). The trim removed 5 bases at V and 3 bases at J, leaving 7 bases unmatched. This CDR3 reads CSAARASGGYEQYF. The CDR3 DNA reads TGCAGTGCTGCCAGGGCTAGCGGGGGCTACGAGCAGTACTTC.

This clonotype has a count of ten or more. The chain carries TRBV20-1 and TRBJ1-6; TRBD1 aligns across 8 bases. Losses at the gene ends were 4 bases for V and 8 bases for J; bases not matched to a gene: 1. The germline V gene has CDR1 DFQATT and CDR2 SNEGSKA (reference sequence). The CDR3 is 12 residues long. CDR3 sequence: CSATGGHSPLHF. CDR3 in DNA: TGCAGTGCTACAGGGGGCCATTCACCCCTCCACTTT.

In its sample, this clonotype was seen many times. The chain couples TRBV19 to TRBJ1-4; D is undetermined. Germline V CDR1 and CDR2: LNHDA, SQIVND (reference sequence). V was cut by 5 bases and J by 2 bases, with 6 bases left in between. This CDR3 is built from 13 residues. CDR3 sequence (DNA): TGTGCCAGTAGTGAACGGACTAATGAAAAACTGTTTTTT. Translation gives CASSERTNEKLFF. The full variable domain, rest sourced from reference TRBV19 and TRBJ1-4, is DGGITQSPKYLFRKEGQNVTLSCEQNLNHDAMYWYRQDPGQGLRLIYYSQIVNDFQKGDIAEGYSVSREKKESFPLTVTSAQKNPTAFYLCASSERTNEKLFFGSGTQLSVL.

This clonotype was counted many times. CDR3 sequence (DNA): TGCAGTGCTAGCGGGAGCCGCACAGATACGCAGTATTTT. Amino acid sequence: CSASGSRTDTQYF. The gene calls are TRBV20-1 and TRBJ2-3, with D tentatively TRBD2 (6 bases). Trimming removed 3 bases from V and 1 base from J, with 8 bases in between. The CDR3 spans 13 residues. The V gene's germline CDR1 is DFQATT and CDR2 SNEGSKA (reference sequence).

This clonotype was detected ten times or more. This chain joins TRBV10-3 and TRBJ2-7; TRBD1 matches 7 bases. The germline V gene encodes CDR1 ENHRY and CDR2 SYGVKD. The V gene end was trimmed by 6 bases and the J gene end by 2 bases; junction bases not matched to a gene: 4. This CDR3 region has 13 residues. CDR3 loop: CAIRTGETYEQYF. CDR3 DNA: TGTGCCATCAGAACAGGGGAAACCTACGAGCAGTACTTC.

This clonotype was observed many times. The J gene is TRBJ2-6, the V gene TRBV12-3 or TRBV12-4; D remains unclear. CDR3 length: 14 amino acids. V lost 2 bases to trimming and J lost 0 bases, with 2 bases between them. DNA for the CDR3: TGTGCCAGCAGTTTAAGCTCTGGGGCCAACGTCCTGACTTTC. Translation: CASSLSSGANVLTF.

There are a few counts of this clonotype. The chain uses TRBV7-6 and TRBJ2-6; D call uncertain. Between the trimmed V and J ends, which lost 6 bases and 0 bases, there was a span of 3 bases. The CDR3 has 13 amino acids. CDR1 and CDR2 (germline): SGHVS, FNYEAQ. CDR3 sequence: CASSHSGANVLTF. The DNA of the CDR3 is TGTGCCAGCAGTCACTCTGGGGCCAACGTCCTGACTTTC.

This clonotype was found many times. Here the CDR3 DNA reads TGTGCCACCAGTGACACTGGACAGGGTAGTAGGGAGACCCAGTACTTC. Translating gives CATSDTGQGSRETQYF. The chain uses TRBV24-1 and TRBJ2-5; 8 nucleotides agree with TRBD1. This CDR3 is 16 amino acids long. V was pared by 4 bases and J by 5 bases, with 11 bases of the junction left unmatched. Germline CDR1 reads KGHDR; CDR2 reads SFDVKD.

This clonotype occurred many times. V gene TRBV7-2 combines with J gene TRBJ1-1; D ambiguous. The CDR3 loop spans 11 amino acids. The V end was cut by 3 bases, the J end by 6 bases, with 5 bases between. Germline-derived CDR1 and CDR2 are SGHTA and FQGNSA. The CDR3 here is CASSFLSEAFF. DNA of the CDR3: TGTGCCAGCAGCTTTTTATCTGAAGCTTTCTTT.

The gene calls are TRBV6-5 and TRBJ2-1; tentatively, D is TRBD2 (5 bases). CDR3 size: 13 residues. V was trimmed by 7 bases and J by 7 bases, leaving 14 bases between them. Germline V lookup: CDR1 MNHEY, CDR2 SVGAGI. DNA of the CDR3: TGTGCCAGCACCCCGGGCGGGCTTAATGAGCAGTTCTTC. Protein sequence: CASTPGGLNEQFF.

On this clonotype itself: One junction end does not reproduce the germline sequence, and a read error may be involved. The V and J genes are TRBV20-1 and TRBJ1-4; D remains unclear. Germline V CDR1 and CDR2: DFQATT, SNEGSKA (reference sequence). The CDR3 consists of 12 residues. The CDR3 nucleotides are TGTAGTGCTAGTGCGGGGAATGAAAAACTGTTTTTT. Protein product: CSASAGNEKLFF.

About this clonotype: A junction end diverges from the germline sequence, so it may reflect a read error. The rearrangement uses TRBV7-2 and TRBJ2-6; no clear D. CDR3 length: 15 amino acids. Germline loops: CDR1 SGHTA, CDR2 FQGNSA. This chain's CDR3 is CASSAKGAGDNVLTF. The DNA for the CDR3 is TGTGCCAGCAGCGCCAAGGGTGCTGGGGACAACGTCCTGACTTTC.

This clonotype was recorded at least ten times. A much larger clone sits a single nucleotide away, making a read error possible. The chain recombines TRBV5-6 with TRBJ1-1; D is unresolved. Trimming took off 4 bases at V and 10 bases at J, with 14 bases between the two ends. The CDR3 consists of 12 residues. CDR1 SGHDT and CDR2 YYEEEE come from the germline V gene. The CDR3 nucleotides are TGTGCCAGCAGCCCCCCTTCGTGGGGAGCTTTCTTT. Its protein is CASSPPSWGAFF.

This clonotype was observed many times. The chain recombines TRBV7-2 with TRBJ2-7; TRBD1 matches 9 bases. V lost 4 bases, J lost 1 base, and 2 bases stayed unmatched. Germline lookup yields CDR1 SGHTA and CDR2 FQGNSA. There are 14 residues in the CDR3. CDR3 loop: CASSSTGGSYEQYF. The CDR3 DNA is TGTGCCAGCAGCTCGACAGGGGGGTCCTACGAGCAGTACTTC.